These T cell receptor beta chains were read from a single sample in a study of control samples from healthy donors and cancer patients. Sequenced by immunoSEQ multiplex PCR; TCRdb stores in-frame clones only, minus some. Here the sample spans 170,000 or so clones, approximately 94% being singletons. Sequenced: blood. The origin of the receptors is a woman aged 18-29 years in good health. The CDR3 runs from the conserved cysteine through the conserved F or W. D genes are given only for firm matches. Part of the rows lack a size; the others show once, few, many or a class for expanded clones.

CAISGELRQTKNIQYF	TGTGCCATCAGTGGCGAGCTGAGGCAGACCAAAAACATTCAGTACTTC	TRBV10-3	NA	16	NA	TRBJ2-4
CASSHGGGRDTEAFF	TGTGCCAGCAGTCATGGGGGGGGTAGGGACACTGAAGCTTTCTTT	TRBV19	NA	15	NA	TRBJ1-1
CASSEGGTADTQYF	TGCGCCAGCAGTGAGGGAGGAACGGCAGATACGCAGTATTTT	TRBV5-1	NA	14	NA	TRBJ2-3
CASSLGQGSNYGYTF	TGTGCCAGCAGCTTAGGTCAGGGTAGTAACTATGGCTACACCTTC	TRBV13	NA	15	NA	TRBJ1-2
CASSYSLGLAGVAYNEQFF	TGTGCCAGCAGTTATAGCCTAGGACTAGCGGGGGTGGCCTACAATGAGCAGTTCTTC	TRBV6-2/TRBV6-3	TRBD2	19	NA	TRBJ2-1
CASSLLEGSIQYF	TGCGCCAGCAGCTTGTTAGAGGGGAGCATTCAGTACTTC	TRBV5-1	NA	13	NA	TRBJ2-4
CASSGPRVSPLHF	TGTGCCAGCAGTGGCCCCAGGGTTTCACCCCTCCACTTT	TRBV25-1	NA	13	NA	TRBJ1-6
CASSKRGSSYNSPLHF	TGTGCCAGTAGTAAGAGGGGAAGCTCCTATAATTCACCCCTCCACTTT	TRBV19	NA	16	NA	TRBJ1-6
CASSLRGGENQPQHF	TGTGCCAGCAGCTTAAGGGGTGGGGAGAACCAGCCCCAGCATTTT	TRBV7-3	NA	15	NA	TRBJ1-5
CASSPSSSYGYTF	TGTGCCAGCAGTCCGTCTAGTAGTTATGGCTACACCTTC	TRBV6-5	NA	13	NA	TRBJ1-2
CASSLRKTGDTGELFF	TGTGCCAGTAGTCTTCGGAAAACAGGGGACACCGGGGAGCTGTTTTTT	TRBV19	TRBD1	16	NA	TRBJ2-2
CASSPGAPFGNTIYF	TGTGCCAGCAGCCCCGGAGCCCCCTTTGGAAACACCATATATTTT	TRBV9	NA	15	once	TRBJ1-3
CASSLGFRGGTEAFF	TGTGCCAGCAGCTTGGGGTTTCGGGGAGGAACTGAAGCTTTCTTT	TRBV11-3	NA	15	NA	TRBJ1-1
CASSLGQGGTNEKLFF	TGCGCCAGCAGCTTGGGACAGGGTGGAACTAATGAAAAACTGTTTTTT	TRBV5-1	TRBD1	16	NA	TRBJ1-4
CASSQVRRGRDYGYTF	TGTGCCAGCAGCCAAGTTCGCAGGGGAAGGGACTATGGCTACACCTTC	TRBV3-1/TRBV3-2	NA	16	NA	TRBJ1-2
CAIGLETATGELFF	TGTGCCATCGGGCTTGAGACGGCGACCGGGGAGCTGTTTTTT	TRBV6-6	NA	14	NA	TRBJ2-2
CASAQGGIDYGYTF	TGTGCTAGTGCTCAGGGGGGGATAGACTATGGCTACACCTTC	TRBV12-5	TRBD1	14	NA	TRBJ1-2
CASSEQGGSPLHF	TGCGCCAGCAGTGAACAGGGGGGTTCACCCCTCCACTTT	TRBV10-2	TRBD1	13	NA	TRBJ1-6
CASSPGYEQYF	TGTGCCAGCAGTCCAGGGTACGAGCAGTACTTC	TRBV28	NA	11	NA	TRBJ2-7
CATSRGGDQGEQYF	TGTGCCACCAGCAGAGGGGGGGACCAGGGCGAGCAGTACTTC	TRBV15	NA	14	NA	TRBJ2-7
CASSLGQSSTDTQYF	TGTGCCAGCAGCTTAGGGCAGAGCTCCACAGATACGCAGTATTTT	TRBV7-8	NA	15	NA	TRBJ2-3
CASSFGDEQYF	TGTGCCAGCAGTTTTGGGGACGAGCAGTACTTC	TRBV12-3/TRBV12-4	NA	11	NA	TRBJ2-7
CASTPRDSYGYTF	TGTGCCAGTACCCCCCGGGACTCATATGGCTACACCTTC	TRBV6-5	NA	13	NA	TRBJ1-2
CASSYSGRGVTDTQYF	TGTGCCAGCAGTTACTCGGGACGGGGAGTCACAGATACGCAGTATTTT	TRBV6-5	NA	16	NA	TRBJ2-3
CASTWDRISEKLFF	TGTGCCAGCACCTGGGACAGAATAAGTGAAAAACTGTTTTTT	TRBV2	TRBD1	14	NA	TRBJ1-4
CASSLVVHIITDTQYF	TGTGCCAGCAGCTTAGTTGTACATATTATCACAGATACGCAGTATTTT	TRBV7-2	NA	16	NA	TRBJ2-3
CASGLVTGTDTQYF	TGTGCTAGTGGTTTGGTAACAGGAACAGATACGCAGTATTTT	TRBV12-5	NA	14	NA	TRBJ2-3
CASKEQGAQETQYF	TGTGCCAGCAAAGAACAGGGGGCGCAAGAGACCCAGTACTTC	TRBV7-2	TRBD1	14	NA	TRBJ2-5
CASSGDREYEQYF	TGTGCCAGCAGTGGGGACAGGGAGTACGAGCAGTACTTC	TRBV2	TRBD1	13	NA	TRBJ2-7
CASSQAGYTDTQYF	TGTGCCAGCAGCCAAGCGGGGTACACAGATACGCAGTATTTT	TRBV28	TRBD2	14	NA	TRBJ2-3
CASSMGLSNQPQHF	TGTGCCAGCAGTATGGGGTTAAGCAATCAGCCCCAGCATTTT	TRBV2	NA	14	once	TRBJ1-5
CASSQPLRGRGYGYTF	TGCGCCAGCAGCCAACCCCTGAGGGGGCGCGGCTATGGCTACACCTTC	TRBV4-1	TRBD1	16	NA	TRBJ1-2
CASSPRQGVNYEKLFF	TGTGCCAGCTCACCACGACAGGGGGTAAATTATGAAAAACTGTTTTTT	TRBV18	TRBD1	16	NA	TRBJ1-4